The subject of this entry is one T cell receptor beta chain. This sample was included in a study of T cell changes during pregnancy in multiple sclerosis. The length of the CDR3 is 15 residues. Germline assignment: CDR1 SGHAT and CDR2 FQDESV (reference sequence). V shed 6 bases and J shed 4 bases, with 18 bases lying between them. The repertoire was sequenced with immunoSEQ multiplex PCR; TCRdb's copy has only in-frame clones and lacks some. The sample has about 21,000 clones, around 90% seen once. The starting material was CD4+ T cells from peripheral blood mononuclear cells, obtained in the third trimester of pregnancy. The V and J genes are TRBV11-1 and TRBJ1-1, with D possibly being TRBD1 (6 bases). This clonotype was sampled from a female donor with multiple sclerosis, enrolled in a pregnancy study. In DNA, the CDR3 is TGTGCCAGCAGTCCCTTCGCTGGGGGGGCCACTGAAGCTTTCTTT. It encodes CASSPFAGGATEAFF.